A single sample is the source of the 3 T cell receptor beta chains below, sequenced in a study of T-cell memory formation after mild COVID-19. Using its own MiXCR run on the 5' RACE reads, TCRdb lists one record per CDR3 protein. The table records 380,000 or so distinct CDR3 sequences, roughly an eighth of them present only once. The sample comprised PBMCs or a T cell subset sorted from them (not recorded which). Receptors originate from a man aged 18 to 35 who had mild COVID-19 (a few samples of this study predate the infection). Cell type and time point are not known.

In its sample, this clonotype was seen a few times. The chain carries TRBV5-5 and TRBJ2-2; 8 bases align to TRBD2. Germline V gives CDR1 SGHKS, CDR2 YYEKEE (reference sequence). The ends lost 3 bases at V and 6 bases at J; junction bases unmatched: 16. The CDR3 is made up of 18 amino acids. Here the CDR3 DNA reads TGTGCCAGCAGCTCCGCCCAGGGCGCGGGGGGCCGGTCCGGGGAGCTGTTTTTT. This codes for CASSSAQGAGGRSGELFF.

This clonotype has a count of ten or more. V is TRBV6-5 and J is TRBJ1-5; D unresolved. Germline CDR1 MNHEY, CDR2 SVGAGI. V lost 0 bases to trimming and J lost 11 bases, with 17 bases between them. The CDR3 covers 15 residues. CDR3 DNA sequence: TGTGCCAGCAGTTACTCCGGGCCCAGCTCTACCACCCAGCATTTT. Encoded protein: CASSYSGPSSTTQHF.

This clonotype showed up just a few times. The V call is TRBV20-1, the J call TRBJ1-5, with 8 nucleotides matching TRBD1. Germline loops: CDR1 DFQATT, CDR2 SNEGSKA (reference sequence). The ends lost 5 bases at V and 1 base at J; junction bases unmatched: 7. The CDR3 consists of 15 residues. CDR3 bases: TGCAGTGCTGGAACCCGGACAGGGAGCAATCAGCCCCAGCATTTT. Its protein is CSAGTRTGSNQPQHF.